The 25 T cell receptor beta chains below come from one sample, sequenced in a study of shared clonotypes between healthy human individuals. Sequencing used immunoSEQ multiplex PCR; TCRdb keeps in-frame clones, though not all of them. The sample yields roughly 2.1 million clones, just over 90% seen once. Selected positively for CCR7 and CD45RO-negative, naive CD8 cells excluded terminally differentiated effector memory CD45RA+ cells. Sequencing was performed on naive CD8+ T cells from PBMCs. Receptor source: a man younger than 30 in good health. Some clones in this sample may be carry-over from other donors' samples.

The J gene is TRBJ2-1, the V gene TRBV28; 8 positions match TRBD2. The CDR3 contains 14 residues. Germline CDR1 reads MDHEN; CDR2 reads SYDVKM. V lost 5 bases, J lost 7 bases, and 7 bases stayed unmatched. The CDR3 DNA reads TGTGCCAGCAGTCCTACCGGGAGGGCGAATGAGCAGTTCTTC. Translated, it gives CASSPTGRANEQFF.

The J gene is TRBJ2-5, the V gene TRBV21-1; the table's TRBD1 call for D was not verified on the DNA. TRBV21-1 corresponds to a pseudogene. The CDR3 contains 14 residues. CDR3 nucleotide sequence: TGTGCCAGCAGCAGTCGACAGATCCAAGAGACCCAGTACTTC. Amino acid sequence: CASSSRQIQETQYF.

As to this clone: This CDR3 is also generated by other DNA sequences in the sample. V and J are TRBV27 and TRBJ2-7, with TRBD1 matching over 8 bases. J gave up 3 bases and V 5 bases, and 6 bases lay outside the gene matches. The germline CDR1 and CDR2 sequences are MNHEY and SMNVEV (reference sequence). The CDR3 has 14 amino acids. The CDR3 DNA reads as TGTGCCAGCAGTCCCGGGACAGGTGTCTACGAGCAGTACTTC. It encodes CASSPGTGVYEQYF.

This chain joins TRBV28 and TRBJ1-1; no clear D gene. V lost 3 bases to trimming and J lost 3 bases, with 8 bases between them. Per germline, CDR1 MDHEN and CDR2 SYDVKM. CDR3 length: 13 amino acids. The CDR3 protein is CASSLSPDTEAFF. The CDR3 region has the DNA TGTGCCAGCAGTTTGTCACCGGACACTGAAGCTTTCTTT.

The rearrangement links TRBV7-8 to TRBJ2-5; the D gene could be TRBD1 or TRBD2 (6 bases each). The ends were cut back, 8 bases at V and 6 bases at J, with 13 bases in the middle. Germline loops: CDR1 SGHVS, CDR2 FQNEAQ. This CDR3 is 12 amino acids long. This chain's CDR3 is CASLGGPKTQYF. CDR3 DNA: TGTGCCAGCTTGGGGGGCCCTAAGACCCAGTACTTC.

This chain links TRBV21-1 with TRBJ2-7; no DNA check was done on the table's D call, TRBD2. TRBV21-1 is given as a pseudogene. The CDR3 has 18 residues. The CDR3 DNA reads TGTGCCAGCAGCAAAGCGCTCTGGGGTCTAGCGGGATCCTACGAGCAGTACTTC. It specifies CASSKALWGLAGSYEQYF.

Remarks on this clone: This same CDR3 is encoded by further DNA sequences in the sample. V usage is TRBV6-5 and J usage is TRBJ2-3; 10 bases are shared with TRBD2. Germline V CDR1 and CDR2: MNHEY, SVGAGI. The CDR3 is 15 amino acids. The V gene end was trimmed by 4 bases and the J gene end by 3 bases; junction bases not matched to a gene: 4. The DNA of the CDR3 is TGTGCCAGCAGTTCTCGGACTAGCGGAACAGATACGCAGTATTTT. Its protein is CASSSRTSGTDTQYF.

This rearrangement joins TRBV27 to TRBJ2-1; D remains ambiguous. The CDR3 loop spans 12 amino acids. V was shortened by 5 bases and J by 11 bases, with 13 bases between the two germline ends. CDR1 MNHEY and CDR2 SMNVEV come from the germline V gene (reference sequence). The CDR3 nucleotides read TGTGCCAGCAGTCCCCGGGCCCCTCAGCAGTTCTTC. Amino acids: CASSPRAPQQFF.

This chain's CDR3 is CAWSVQAGISYEQYF. For the CDR3, the DNA is TGTGCCTGGAGTGTACAAGCCGGAATCTCCTACGAGCAGTACTTC. The chain carries TRBV30 and TRBJ2-7, with D hard to call. CDR3 length: 15 amino acids. Per the germline V gene, CDR1 is GTSNPN and CDR2 is SVGIG (reference sequence). The ends were cut back, 0 bases at V and 0 bases at J, with 12 bases in the middle.

Concerning this clone itself: Other nucleotide sequences in the sample specify the same CDR3. The V and J genes are TRBV7-7 and TRBJ2-1; unclear D gene. CDR3 length: 13 amino acids. Trimming pared 3 bases from V and 5 bases from J, leaving 8 bases between. Germline CDR1 reads SSHAT; CDR2 reads FNYEAQ (reference sequence). The DNA of the CDR3 is TGTGCCAGCAGCTTCGGCCCGGACAATGAGCAGTTCTTC. This encodes CASSFGPDNEQFF.

Only one count was recorded for this clone. The V and J genes are TRBV4-1 and TRBJ1-3; D possibly corresponds to TRBD1 (5 bases). This CDR3 is 14 amino acids long. Trimming cost V 0 bases and J 4 bases, with 7 bases left between them. Germline V lookup: CDR1 MGHRA, CDR2 YSYEKL. CDR3 sequence (DNA): TGCGCCAGCAGCCAAGATTGGACAGGAAACACCATATATTTT. Translating gives CASSQDWTGNTIYF.

As for this clone: Here the CDR3 omits its conserved ending phenylalanine or tryptophan, so a read error is the likely source. It is unclear where the CDR3 begins or ends on the DNA, so no DNA is shown, and the CDR3 is as TCRdb lists it. The genes are TRBV20-1 and TRBJ2-7; no check of the table's D call, TRBD2, against the DNA was made. Germline loops: CDR1 DFQATT, CDR2 SNEGSKA (reference sequence). Both ends counted, the CDR3 spans 11 residues. CDR3 sequence reads: CSARDRQIWSL.

The J gene is TRBJ1-1, the V gene TRBV7-8; the D is unclear. Trimming pared 0 bases from V and 1 base from J, leaving 6 bases between. Germline V gene lookup returns CDR1 SGHVS and CDR2 FQNEAQ. The CDR3 spans 14 residues. CDR3 in amino acids: CASSLALWNTEAFF. CDR3 coding DNA: TGTGCCAGCAGCTTAGCGCTCTGGAACACTGAAGCTTTCTTT.

The V gene is TRBV28, the J gene TRBJ2-7, with D unclear. V dropped 6 bases and J dropped 0 bases, with 15 bases sitting between them. The CDR3 sequence is 15 residues long. Germline CDR1 is MDHEN and CDR2 is SYDVKM. CDR3 DNA sequence: TGTGCCAGCAGCCTTGGGCAGCATAGCTCCTACGAGCAGTACTTC. Translating it yields CASSLGQHSSYEQYF.

V usage is TRBV7-8 and J usage is TRBJ2-7; D possibly matches TRBD1 or TRBD2 (5 bases each). The CDR3 is 12 amino acids. Germline lookup yields CDR1 SGHVS and CDR2 FQNEAQ. V was shortened by 5 bases and J by 5 bases, with 10 bases between the two germline ends. CDR3 DNA sequence: TGTGCCAGCAGCCCGGGGCATCACGAGCAGTACTTC. This encodes CASSPGHHEQYF.

The chain recombines TRBV11-2 with TRBJ2-7; TRBD2 matches at 8 bases. Germline loops: CDR1 SGHAT, CDR2 FQNNGV. This CDR3 spans 15 amino acids. The V and J ends lost 4 bases and 4 bases, in that order; junction bases with no gene match: 9. This CDR3 is CASSSLSGEVYEQYF. CDR3 DNA: TGTGCCAGCAGCTCTCTTAGCGGGGAGGTGTACGAGCAGTACTTC.

This chain connects TRBV28 to TRBJ1-5; 7 bases agree with TRBD1. CDR1 is MDHEN and CDR2 is SYDVKM in the germline V gene. With V trimmed by 11 bases and J by 0 bases, 7 bases remained unmatched. This CDR3 region has 14 residues. The CDR3 reads CASTGAHSNQPQHF. CDR3 nucleotides: TGTGCCTCAACAGGGGCCCATAGCAATCAGCCCCAGCATTTT. The whole variable domain, filled in from reference TRBV28 and TRBJ1-5, reads DVKVTQSSRYLVKRTGEKVFLECVQDMDHENMFWYRQDPGLGLRLIYFSYDVKMKEKGDIPEGYSVSREKKERFSLILESASTNQTSMYLCASTGAHSNQPQHFGDGTRLSIL.

The CDR3 region has the DNA TGTGCCAGCAGCCCGGGACTAGCGGGGGTTGGGAACTACGAGCAGTACTTC. Translating gives CASSPGLAGVGNYEQYF. The chain recombines TRBV7-8 with TRBJ2-7; TRBD2 aligns across 14 bases. CDR1 and CDR2 (germline): SGHVS, FQNEAQ. J gave up 3 bases and V 5 bases, and 9 bases lay outside the gene matches. The CDR3 runs to 17 residues.

CDR3 sequence reads: CASSPGTSFEKLFF. The CDR3 bases are TGTGCCAGCAGCCCCGGGACATCCTTTGAAAAACTGTTTTTT. This chain connects TRBV7-9 to TRBJ1-4, with a weak D call TRBD1 (6 bases). CDR1 and CDR2 from the germline V gene are SEHNR and FQNEAQ (reference sequence). The CDR3 is made up of 14 amino acids. Trimming cost V 5 bases and J 7 bases, with 14 bases left between them.

The CDR3 region is CASSGWGVNIQYF. DNA of the CDR3: TGTGCCAGCAGCGGGTGGGGGGTGAACATTCAGTACTTC. This chain connects TRBV28 to TRBJ2-4; D is possibly TRBD2 (6 bases). The V gene lost 6 bases and the J gene lost 7 bases, with 13 bases spanning the gap. CDR3 length: 13 residues. From germline, CDR1 is MDHEN and CDR2 SYDVKM.

V is TRBV7-3 and J is TRBJ2-7; D not certain. Between the trimmed V and J ends, which lost 3 bases and 5 bases, there was a span of 11 bases. Germline loops: CDR1 SGHTA, CDR2 FQGTGA. This CDR3 contains 13 residues. The CDR3 DNA reads as TGTGCCAGCAGCTTCCGGGTTTGGGACGAGCAGTACTTC. It yields the protein CASSFRVWDEQYF.

This chain joins TRBV27 and TRBJ2-1, with TRBD2 matching over 8 bases. Looked up from germline, CDR1 is MNHEY and CDR2 is SMNVEV (reference sequence). The CDR3 runs 15 residues. J gave up 7 bases and V 5 bases, and 10 bases lay outside the gene matches. The CDR3 here is CASSTQLAEVNEQFF. The CDR3 DNA is TGTGCCAGCAGTACCCAACTAGCGGAGGTGAATGAGCAGTTCTTC.

The CDR3 DNA sequence: TGCGCCAGCAGCCAACGGCCTAGCGGGAGGGTGGACGGGGAGCTGTTTTTT. This encodes CASSQRPSGRVDGELFF. The gene calls are TRBV4-1 and TRBJ2-2; 12 bases fit TRBD2. The V gene's germline CDR1 is MGHRA and CDR2 YSYEKL. The CDR3 runs 17 residues. With V trimmed by 2 bases and J by 7 bases, 8 bases remained unmatched.

The V gene is TRBV4-1, the J gene TRBJ2-2; the D gene is possibly TRBD2 (6 bases). The length of the CDR3 is 17 residues. The germline V gene has CDR1 MGHRA and CDR2 YSYEKL. V was cut by 0 bases and J by 1 base, with 12 bases left in between. The CDR3 bases are TGCGCCAGCAGCCAAGATGGGCGGGGACTGAACACCGGGGAGCTGTTTTTT. This translates into CASSQDGRGLNTGELFF.

The CDR3 nucleotides are TGTGCCAGCAGCTTAGTGGGACTAGCGGGAGTTAGCACAGATACGCAGTATTTT. Translation gives CASSLVGLAGVSTDTQYF. V usage is TRBV5-6 and J usage is TRBJ2-3, with 14 nucleotides matching TRBD2. Trimming took 2 bases from V and 0 from J; bases not matched to a gene: 5. The CDR3 totals 18 residues. Germline V gives CDR1 SGHDT, CDR2 YYEEEE. The whole variable domain, remainder taken from reference TRBV5-6 and TRBJ2-3, is DAGVTQSPTHLIKTRGQQVTLRCSPKSGHDTVSWYQQALGQGPQFIFQYYEEEERQRGNFPDRFSGHQFPNYSSELNVNALLLGDSALYLCASSLVGLAGVSTDTQYFGPGTRLTVL.